The 15 T cell receptor beta chains presented below share a single source sample, sequenced in a study of blood T cell repertoires in COVID-19. The data were produced by immunoSEQ multiplex PCR, yet TCRdb's version contains in-frame clones alone and is incomplete. Of 330,000 or so clones listed, roughly 90% are singletons. The sample was PBMCs or T cells enriched from blood (not recorded which). The receptors come from a woman between 25 and 40 years old who had been exposed to COVID-19.

The DNA for the CDR3 is TGTGCCAGCAGCTTAATCGGGAGCACAGATACGCAGTATTTT. Its translation: CASSLIGSTDTQYF. The chain carries TRBV11-2 and TRBJ2-3; D is unresolved. Germline assignment: CDR1 SGHAT and CDR2 FQNNGV. This CDR3 comprises 14 residues. Deletions cut 2 bases from V and 0 bases from J, with 6 bases between. Variable domain in full (rest from reference TRBV11-2 and TRBJ2-3): EAGVAQSPRYKIIEKRQSVAFWCNPISGHATLYWYQQILGQGPKLLIQFQNNGVVDDSQLPKDRFSAERLKGVDSTLKIQPAKLEDSAVYLCASSLIGSTDTQYFGPGTRLTVL.

This chain joins TRBV18 and TRBJ1-1, with 11 bases fitting TRBD1. Germline-derived CDR1 and CDR2 are KGHSH and LQKENI. The CDR3 has 15 residues. V trimming: 4 bases; J trimming: 4 bases; junction bases outside the gene matches: 5. The CDR3 nucleotides are TGTGCCAGCTCACTATCCGGGACAGGGGGCACTGAAGCTTTCTTT. Protein product: CASSLSGTGGTEAFF. Full variable domain (outside the CDR3, taken from reference TRBV18 and TRBJ1-1): NAGVMQNPRHLVRRRGQEARLRCSPMKGHSHVYWYRQLPEEGLKFMVYLQKENIIDESGMPKERFSAEFPKEGPSILRIQQVVRGDSAAYFCASSLSGTGGTEAFFGQGTRLTVV.

The chain couples TRBV6-5 to TRBJ2-3; 9 positions agree with TRBD1. The CDR3 has 15 amino acids. V shed 5 bases, J shed 2 bases, and the junction held 5 bases outside the gene matches. Germline V gene sequence: CDR1 MNHEY, CDR2 SVGAGI. This CDR3 is CASSTGQGYTDTQYF. In DNA form, the CDR3 reads TGTGCCAGCAGTACCGGACAGGGGTACACAGATACGCAGTATTTT.

V usage is TRBV7-2 and J usage is TRBJ2-1; 9 bases map to TRBD1. Germline V lookup: CDR1 SGHTA, CDR2 FQGNSA. The CDR3 length is 15 residues. Trimming took 5 bases from V and 6 from J; bases not matched to a gene: 8. The CDR3 spells CASSDGTGTGNEQFF. In nucleotides, the CDR3 is TGTGCCAGCAGCGATGGGACAGGGACTGGCAATGAGCAGTTCTTC.

V gene TRBV28 combines with J gene TRBJ2-1; 10 nucleotides agree with TRBD2. Germline V gene data show CDR1 as MDHEN and CDR2 as SYDVKM. CDR3 length: 16 residues. J gave up 4 bases and V 3 bases, and 6 bases lay outside the gene matches. CDR3 nucleotide sequence: TGTGCCAGCAGTTTTAGGACTAGCGGATATTACAATGAGCAGTTCTTC. It codes for CASSFRTSGYYNEQFF.

The rearrangement links TRBV28 to TRBJ1-2; TRBD1 aligns across 9 bases. Per the germline V gene, CDR1 is MDHEN and CDR2 is SYDVKM. V gave up 3 bases and J gave up 8 bases; unmatched junction bases: 7. This CDR3 spans 14 amino acids. In DNA form, the CDR3 reads TGTGCCAGCAGTTTTAGGGGGACAGGGATGGGCTACACCTTC. It translates to CASSFRGTGMGYTF.

The table lists this clone with a count of one. The chain employs TRBV19 and TRBJ1-5; TRBD1 matches 10 bases. The germline V gene encodes CDR1 LNHDA and CDR2 SQIVND (reference sequence). Trimming cost V 4 bases and J 0 bases; bases outside gene matches: 9. The CDR3 is made up of 18 amino acids. The CDR3 region has the DNA TGTGCCAGTAGTAGAACCCCGGGACAGGGGTATAGCAATCAGCCCCAGCATTTT. Translating it yields CASSRTPGQGYSNQPQHF.

The chain recombines TRBV7-2 with TRBJ2-1, with 8 bases fitting TRBD2. CDR1 is SGHTA, CDR2 FQGNSA, per germline. V lost 0 bases, J lost 5 bases, and 3 bases stayed unmatched. The CDR3 consists of 15 residues. Here the CDR3 reads CASSLAGRDHNEQFF. CDR3 DNA sequence: TGTGCCAGCAGCTTAGCCGGGAGGGACCACAATGAGCAGTTCTTC.

This rearrangement joins TRBV9 to TRBJ2-1; no clear D. The germline V gene encodes CDR1 SGDLS and CDR2 YYNGEE. V was trimmed by 3 bases and J by 8 bases, leaving 12 bases between them. CDR3 length: 13 residues. The CDR3 DNA follows: TGTGCCAGCAGCGAACGCAGATTCGATGAGCAGTTCTTC. Its protein product is CASSERRFDEQFF.

V gene TRBV5-1 combines with J gene TRBJ2-5; no definite D call. CDR1 is SGHRS and CDR2 is YFSETQ in the germline V gene. This CDR3 spans 13 amino acids. V gave up 7 bases and J gave up 2 bases, with 12 bases separating them. CDR3 loop: CASRTYFQETQYF. CDR3 sequence (DNA): TGCGCCAGCCGCACCTACTTTCAAGAGACCCAGTACTTC.

The chain uses TRBV7-8 and TRBJ2-7; unclear D gene. Trimming shortened V by 0 bases and J by 3 bases, and 6 bases separated the two germline ends. Germline CDR1 reads SGHVS; CDR2 reads FQNEAQ. The CDR3 length is 13 residues. The CDR3 region is CASSLALLYEQYF. DNA for the CDR3: TGTGCCAGCAGCTTAGCCCTCCTCTACGAGCAGTACTTC.

The V call is TRBV13, the J call TRBJ1-1; D unclear. The CDR3 runs 13 residues. Trimming took 2 bases from V and 6 from J, leaving 10 bases between them. Per germline, CDR1 PRHDT and CDR2 FYEKMQ (reference sequence). CDR3 region: CASSLRSGSEAFF. DNA of the CDR3: TGTGCCAGCAGCTTAAGGTCAGGATCTGAAGCTTTCTTT.

This chain links TRBV7-2 with TRBJ1-6, with 11 bases lining up with TRBD1. CDR1 is SGHTA, CDR2 FQGNSA, per germline. CDR3 size: 15 residues. Trimming took 4 bases from V and 7 from J; bases not matched to a gene: 3. CDR3 protein: CASSSGQGGNSPLHF. DNA of the CDR3: TGTGCCAGCAGCTCGGGACAGGGGGGAAATTCACCCCTCCACTTT.

This chain joins TRBV10-1 and TRBJ2-3, with D possibly being TRBD1 (6 bases). V was trimmed by 4 bases and J by 4 bases, leaving 12 bases between them. Germline assignment: CDR1 WNHNN and CDR2 SYGVQD (reference sequence). CDR3 length: 14 residues. The CDR3 protein is CASSGDRSADTQYF. The CDR3 nucleotides read TGCGCCAGCAGTGGCGACAGGTCCGCAGATACGCAGTATTTT.

The rearrangement links TRBV18 to TRBJ2-7; TRBD2 matches 9 bases. The CDR3 sequence is 15 residues long. The V and J ends lost 3 bases and 4 bases, in that order; junction bases with no gene match: 7. The V gene's germline CDR1 is KGHSH and CDR2 LQKENI. The CDR3, as DNA: TGTGCCAGCTCACCTTGGAGTAGCGGGAGTTACGAGCAGTACTTC. Translation gives CASSPWSSGSYEQYF.